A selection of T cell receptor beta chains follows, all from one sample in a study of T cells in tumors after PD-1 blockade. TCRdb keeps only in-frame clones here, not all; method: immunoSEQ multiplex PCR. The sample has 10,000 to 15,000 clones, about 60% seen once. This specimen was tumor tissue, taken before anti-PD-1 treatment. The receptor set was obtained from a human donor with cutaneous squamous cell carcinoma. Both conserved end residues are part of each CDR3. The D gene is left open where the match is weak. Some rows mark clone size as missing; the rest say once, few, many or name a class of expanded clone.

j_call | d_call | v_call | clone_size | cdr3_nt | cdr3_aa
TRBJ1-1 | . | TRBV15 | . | TGTGCCACCAGCAGAGAGCCGGGTCGGAGCACTGAAGCTTTCTTT | CATSREPGRSTEAFF
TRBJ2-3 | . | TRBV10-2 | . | TGCGCCAGCGCCCTAAGCGGGAGCACAGATACGCAGTATTTT | CASALSGSTDTQYF
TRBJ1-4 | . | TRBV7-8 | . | TGTGCCAGCAGCCCCCGGGCCCGAGATCTGGGCGGAAAACTGTTTTTT | CASSPRARDLGGKLFF
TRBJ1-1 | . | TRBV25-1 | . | TGTGCCAGCAGGAACCAAGGAGGCGTTGGGACTGAAGCTTTCTTT | CASRNQGGVGTEAFF
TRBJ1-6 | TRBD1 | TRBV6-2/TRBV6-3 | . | TGTGCCAGCAGTTACGACAGGGGGTCGATGAATAATTCACCCCTCCACTTT | CASSYDRGSMNNSPLHF
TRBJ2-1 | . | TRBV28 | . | TGTGCCAGCAGTTTAAGGACTTACTACAATGAGCAGTTCTTC | CASSLRTYYNEQFF
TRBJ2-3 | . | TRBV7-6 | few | TGTGCCAGCAGCTTAGGGGGCACACCTAGCACAGATACGCAGTATTTT | CASSLGGTPSTDTQYF
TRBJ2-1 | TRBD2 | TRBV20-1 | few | TGCAGTGCTAGTATAGCGGGAGTTTCCAACAATGAGCAGTTCTTC | CSASIAGVSNNEQFF
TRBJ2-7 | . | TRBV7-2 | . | TGTGCCAGCTCGGAAGAACCTTCCTACGAGCAGTACTTC | CASSEEPSYEQYF
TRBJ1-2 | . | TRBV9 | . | TGTGCCAGCAGCGTAGAGTTCGGGAGGGTGTTCGACTATGGCTACACCTTC | CASSVEFGRVFDYGYTF
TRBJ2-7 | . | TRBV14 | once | TGTGCCAGCAGCCAGGCCGTGGACGGATCCTACGAGCAGTACTTC | CASSQAVDGSYEQYF